The 8 T cell receptor beta chains below come from one sample, sequenced in a study of OX40 agonist ivuxolimab in advanced cancers. Produced via immunoSEQ multiplex PCR; TCRdb's table is partial and in-frame only. The repertoire consists of approximately 46,000 clones, with about 74% occurring once and the leading ten covering roughly 3%. The sample was CD4+ or CD8+ T cells sorted from blood, taken in a trial of the OX40 agonist ivuxolimab. The receptors were gathered from an adult with an advanced solid tumor such as melanoma, head and neck, liver or kidney cancer.

The V and J genes are TRBV7-2 and TRBJ2-7; TRBD2 aligns across 8 bases. The V and J ends lost 5 bases and 4 bases, in that order; junction bases with no gene match: 13. Germline CDR1 and CDR2: SGHTA and FQGNSA. The CDR3 is made up of 16 amino acids. CDR3 amino acids: CASSPPPGLAKYEQYF. The CDR3 coding sequence is TGTGCCAGCAGCCCACCCCCCGGACTAGCAAAATACGAGCAGTACTTC.

This clone was observed a handful of times. The chain recombines TRBV5-6 with TRBJ1-4; 8 nucleotides match TRBD1. V dropped 2 bases and J dropped 8; count of bases not matched to a gene: 5. CDR1 and CDR2 (germline): SGHDT, YYEEEE. The CDR3 extends over 14 amino acids. CDR3 residues: CASSFDRGLEKLFF. In DNA, the CDR3 is TGTGCCAGCAGCTTCGACAGGGGTTTGGAAAAACTGTTTTTT. Drawing the rest from reference TRBV5-6 and TRBJ1-4, the complete variable domain is DAGVTQSPTHLIKTRGQQVTLRCSPKSGHDTVSWYQQALGQGPQFIFQYYEEEERQRGNFPDRFSGHQFPNYSSELNVNALLLGDSALYLCASSFDRGLEKLFFGSGTQLSVL.

This chain uses TRBV7-9 with TRBJ1-1, with D possibly TRBD1 on 5 matching bases. V was trimmed by 4 bases and J by 7 bases, leaving 16 bases between them. Germline values: CDR1 SEHNR, CDR2 FQNEAQ (reference sequence). The CDR3 loop spans 14 amino acids. Written as DNA, the CDR3 is TGTGCCAGCAGCTATCCCCAGGGACGGAATGAAGCTTTCTTT. Its translation is CASSYPQGRNEAFF.

This clone has more than one count but fewer than ten. The chain joins TRBV6-6 to TRBJ2-5; no reliable D call. Germline CDR1 is MNHNY and CDR2 is SVGAGI (reference sequence). There are 12 residues in the CDR3. V was cut by 6 bases and J by 4 bases, with 9 bases left in between. The CDR3 DNA sequence: TGTGCCAGCAGCCCGGACGGAGAGACCCAGTACTTC. This translates into CASSPDGETQYF.

CDR3 DNA sequence: TGCAGCGCCGCGGGGGGCCGATTTGAAGCTTTCTTT. Translating gives CSAAGGRFEAFF. The chain joins TRBV29-1 to TRBJ1-1; D might be TRBD1 (6 bases). CDR3 length equals 12 residues. Per the germline V gene, CDR1 is SQVTM and CDR2 is ANQGSEA. Trimming stripped 7 bases from V and 7 bases from J, with 16 bases between.

The V gene is TRBV6-5, the J gene TRBJ1-5, with D possibly TRBD1 on 5 matching bases. CDR1 is MNHEY and CDR2 is SVGAGI in the germline V gene. CDR3 size: 15 residues. The ends were cut back, 5 bases at V and 1 base at J, with 12 bases in the middle. CDR3 nucleotides: TGTGCCAGCAGTGCTCAACAGGACAGCAATCAGCCCCAGCATTTT. Translation gives CASSAQQDSNQPQHF.

V usage is TRBV28 and J usage is TRBJ1-5, with D hard to call. The V end was cut by 10 bases, the J end by 2 bases, with 24 bases between. This CDR3 contains 17 residues. Germline lookup yields CDR1 MDHEN and CDR2 SYDVKM. CDR3 in amino acids: CATLLKIPPLGNQPQHF. CDR3 DNA: TGTGCCACCCTCCTTAAGATTCCCCCCTTGGGCAATCAGCCCCAGCATTTT.

This chain links TRBV11-2 with TRBJ2-7; D may be TRBD2 (5 bases). Trimming left V 1 base short and J 1 base short, with 8 bases between. CDR1 is SGHAT, CDR2 FQNNGV, per germline. This CDR3 is 14 amino acids long. As DNA, the CDR3 is TGTGCCAGCAGCTTAGGGCGGGTTTCCTACGAGCAGTACTTC. Translation: CASSLGRVSYEQYF.